The 10 T cell receptor beta chains listed next were all sequenced from one sample in a study of Tregs in tolerant kidney transplant recipients. The data were produced by immunoSEQ multiplex PCR, yet TCRdb's version contains in-frame clones alone and is incomplete. This table holds tens of thousands of clones, roughly 90% found once. Mixed chimerism was transient after nonmyeloablative marrow transplants from related graft donors. The sequences come from CD4+ T cells from blood (PBMCs), collected 24 months after the transplant. Receptor source: a human patient who received a combined kidney and bone marrow transplant. Certain T cells may be donor cells from the graft.

This chain links TRBV9 with TRBJ2-3, with a possible D match to TRBD1 (6 bases). The length of the CDR3 is 15 residues. V dropped 3 bases and J dropped 2 bases, with 13 bases sitting between them. Germline loops: CDR1 SGDLS, CDR2 YYNGEE. The CDR3: CASSARDTITDTQYF. The CDR3 DNA is TGTGCCAGCAGCGCCCGGGACACCATCACAGATACGCAGTATTTT.

The chain couples TRBV7-8 to TRBJ1-1, with a possible D match to TRBD1 (5 bases). Trimming removed 4 bases at V and 0 bases at J, with 18 bases between. This CDR3 contains 17 residues. Germline lookup yields CDR1 SGHVS and CDR2 FQNEAQ. The CDR3 spells CASSYPGRGSLNTEAFF. The CDR3 DNA reads as TGTGCCAGCAGCTATCCAGGGAGGGGATCCCTGAACACTGAAGCTTTCTTT.

The gene calls are TRBV10-3 and TRBJ1-6; D is unclear. Per the germline V gene, CDR1 is ENHRY and CDR2 is SYGVKD. There are 16 residues in the CDR3. The V end was cut by 9 bases, the J end by 7 bases, with 22 bases between. CDR3 amino acids: CAISLGSSVGNSPLHF. The CDR3 DNA follows: TGTGCCATTTCTCTCGGGTCCTCAGTTGGGAATTCACCCCTCCACTTT.

This clone has only a few counts. This rearrangement joins TRBV18 to TRBJ1-4; a possible D gene is TRBD1 (5 bases). This CDR3 is 16 amino acids long. The V gene's germline CDR1 is KGHSH and CDR2 LQKENI. The V end was cut by 2 bases, the J end by 0 bases, with 10 bases between. CDR3 DNA sequence: TGTGCCAGCTCACCAATGCAGGGTGCAACTAATGAAAAACTGTTTTTT. It codes for CASSPMQGATNEKLFF. Combining the CDR3 with reference TRBV18 and TRBJ1-4 gives the whole variable domain NAGVMQNPRHLVRRRGQEARLRCSPMKGHSHVYWYRQLPEEGLKFMVYLQKENIIDESGMPKERFSAEFPKEGPSILRIQQVVRGDSAAYFCASSPMQGATNEKLFFGSGTQLSVL.

The chain joins TRBV30 to TRBJ1-1; weak D call: TRBD1 (5 bases). This CDR3 spans 13 amino acids. Deletions cut 0 bases from V and 3 bases from J, with 8 bases between. From germline, CDR1 is GTSNPN and CDR2 SVGIG (reference sequence). The CDR3, as DNA: TGTGCCTGGAGTGTAGTAGGGGACACTGAAGCTTTCTTT. This translates into CAWSVVGDTEAFF. Combining the CDR3 with reference TRBV30 and TRBJ1-1 gives the whole variable domain SQTIHQWPATLVQPVGSPLSLECTVEGTSNPNLYWYRQAAGRGLQLLFYSVGIGQISSEVPQNLSASRPQDRQFILSSKKLLLSDSGFYLCAWSVVGDTEAFFGQGTRLTVV.

V usage is TRBV5-1 and J usage is TRBJ2-1; 9 nucleotides match TRBD1. From germline, CDR1 is SGHRS and CDR2 YFSETQ. The CDR3 extends over 14 amino acids. With V trimmed by 6 bases and J by 5 bases, 6 bases remained unmatched. The CDR3 is CASNPDRGDNEQFF. In DNA, the CDR3 is TGCGCCAGCAACCCGGACAGGGGAGACAATGAGCAGTTCTTC.

The genes are TRBV10-2 and TRBJ1-5; 9 bases map to TRBD1. V was clipped by 5 bases and J by 6 bases; unmatched bases: 2. The CDR3 runs 13 residues. Germline V CDR1 and CDR2: WSHSY, SAAADI. CDR3 nucleotide sequence: TGCGCCAGCAGTTTACAGGGGGCTCAGCCCCAGCATTTT. This translates into CASSLQGAQPQHF.

The CDR3 nucleotides are TGTGCCTGGAGTTCCAGGACAGGGGCACCCCTCCACTTT. This gives the protein CAWSSRTGAPLHF. The genes are TRBV30 and TRBJ1-6, with 9 bases identical to TRBD1. The germline V gene has CDR1 GTSNPN and CDR2 SVGIG (reference sequence). This CDR3 has 13 amino acids. With 2 bases clipped from V and 11 bases from J, the junction kept 4 bases outside the gene matches.

V gene TRBV5-6 combines with J gene TRBJ2-1, with 8 bases that match TRBD2. The CDR3 contains 17 residues. V shed 7 bases, J shed 3 bases, and the junction held 15 bases outside the gene matches. CDR1 is SGHDT, CDR2 YYEEEE, per germline. The chain's CDR3 is CASRPMAGGSNYNEQFF. The CDR3, as DNA: TGTGCCAGCCGTCCTATGGCGGGGGGTTCTAACTACAATGAGCAGTTCTTC.

The V and J genes are TRBV7-9 and TRBJ2-5; 12 nucleotides align to TRBD2. The germline CDR1 and CDR2 sequences are SEHNR and FQNEAQ (reference sequence). CDR3 length equals 14 residues. After removal of 6 bases from V and 13 bases from J, the junction contained 12 bases not matched to a gene. CDR3 residues: CASSSGTSGLRPYF. CDR3 bases: TGTGCCAGCAGTTCCGGGACTAGCGGGCTCCGTCCGTACTTC.